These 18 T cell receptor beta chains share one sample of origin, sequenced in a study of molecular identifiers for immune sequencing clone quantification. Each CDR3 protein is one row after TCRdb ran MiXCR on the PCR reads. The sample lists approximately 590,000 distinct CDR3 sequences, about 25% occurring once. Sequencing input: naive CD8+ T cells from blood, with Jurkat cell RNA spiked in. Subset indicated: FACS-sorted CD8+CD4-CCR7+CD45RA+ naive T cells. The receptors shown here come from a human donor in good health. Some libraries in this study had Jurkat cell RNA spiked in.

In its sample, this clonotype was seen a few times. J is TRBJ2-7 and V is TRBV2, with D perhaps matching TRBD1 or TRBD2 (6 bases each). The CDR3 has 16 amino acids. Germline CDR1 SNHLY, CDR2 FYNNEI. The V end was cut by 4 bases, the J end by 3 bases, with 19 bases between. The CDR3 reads CASSVPYRDSLYEQYF. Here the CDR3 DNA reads TGTGCCAGCAGTGTTCCCTACAGGGACTCCCTCTACGAGCAGTACTTC. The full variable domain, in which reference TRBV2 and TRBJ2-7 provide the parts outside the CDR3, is EPEVTQTPSHQVTQMGQEVILRCVPISNHLYFYWYRQILGQKVEFLVSFYNNEISEKSEIFDDQFSVERPDGSNFTLKIRSTKLEDSAMYFCASSVPYRDSLYEQYFGPGTRLTVT.

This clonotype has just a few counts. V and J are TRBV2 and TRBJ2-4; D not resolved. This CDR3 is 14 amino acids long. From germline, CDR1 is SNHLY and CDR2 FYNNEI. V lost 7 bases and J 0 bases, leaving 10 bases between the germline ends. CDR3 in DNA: TGTGCCAGCACCGAAGAGCTAGCCAAAAACATTCAGTACTTC. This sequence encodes CASTEELAKNIQYF.

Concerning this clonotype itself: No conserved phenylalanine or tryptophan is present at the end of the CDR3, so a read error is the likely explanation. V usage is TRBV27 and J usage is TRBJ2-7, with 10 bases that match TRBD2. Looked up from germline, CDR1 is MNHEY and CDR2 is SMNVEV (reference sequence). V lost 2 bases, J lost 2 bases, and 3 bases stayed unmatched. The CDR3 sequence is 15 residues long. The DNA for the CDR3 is TGTGCCAGCAGTTTAGTACTAGCGGGGACCTACGAGCAGTACCTC. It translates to CASSLVLAGTYEQYL.

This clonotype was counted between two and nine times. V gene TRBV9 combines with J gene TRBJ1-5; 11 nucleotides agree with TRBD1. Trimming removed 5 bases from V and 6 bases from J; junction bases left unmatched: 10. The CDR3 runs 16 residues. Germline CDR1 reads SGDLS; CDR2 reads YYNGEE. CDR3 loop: CASSTGRTGGFQPQHF. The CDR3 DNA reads TGTGCCAGCAGTACTGGGAGGACAGGGGGCTTTCAGCCCCAGCATTTT.

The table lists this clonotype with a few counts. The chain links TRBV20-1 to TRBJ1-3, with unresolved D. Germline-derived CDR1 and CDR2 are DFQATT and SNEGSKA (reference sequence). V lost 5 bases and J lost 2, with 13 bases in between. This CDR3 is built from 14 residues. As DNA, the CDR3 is TGCAGTGCTTCCGACCCGAGGGCTGGAAACACCATATATTTT. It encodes CSASDPRAGNTIYF.

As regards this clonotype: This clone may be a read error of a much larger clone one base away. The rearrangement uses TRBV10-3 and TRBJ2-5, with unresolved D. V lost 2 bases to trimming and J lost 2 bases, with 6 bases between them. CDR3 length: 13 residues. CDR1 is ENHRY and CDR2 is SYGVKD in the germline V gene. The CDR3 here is CAISERRQETQYF. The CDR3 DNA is TGTGCCATCAGTGAGCGACGGCAAGAGACCCAGTACTTC.

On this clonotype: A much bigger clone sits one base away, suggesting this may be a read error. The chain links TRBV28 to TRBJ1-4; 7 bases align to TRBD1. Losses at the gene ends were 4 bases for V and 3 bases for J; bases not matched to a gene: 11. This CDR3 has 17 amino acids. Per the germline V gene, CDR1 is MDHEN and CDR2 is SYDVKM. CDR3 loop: CASSSPDRRGSNEKLFF. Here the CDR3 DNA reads TGTGCCAGCAGTTCCCCGGACAGGAGGGGATCTAATGAAAAACTGTTTTTT.

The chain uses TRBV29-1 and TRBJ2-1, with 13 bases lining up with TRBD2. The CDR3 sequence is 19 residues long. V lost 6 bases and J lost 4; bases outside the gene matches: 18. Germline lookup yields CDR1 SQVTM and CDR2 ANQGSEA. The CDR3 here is CSVRHAGTSGRALYNEQFF. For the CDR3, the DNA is TGCAGCGTGCGGCATGCGGGTACTAGCGGGAGGGCCCTTTACAATGAGCAGTTCTTC.

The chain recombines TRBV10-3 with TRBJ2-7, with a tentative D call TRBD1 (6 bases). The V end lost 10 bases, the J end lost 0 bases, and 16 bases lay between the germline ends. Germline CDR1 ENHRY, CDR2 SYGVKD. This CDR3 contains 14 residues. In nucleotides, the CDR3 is TGTGCCACCAAAACAGGGTCCAGCTCCTACGAGCAGTACTTC. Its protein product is CATKTGSSSYEQYF.

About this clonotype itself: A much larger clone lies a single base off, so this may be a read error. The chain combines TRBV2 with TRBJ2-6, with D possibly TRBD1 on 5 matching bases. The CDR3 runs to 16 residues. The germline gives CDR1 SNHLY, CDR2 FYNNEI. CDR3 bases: TGTGCCAGCAGTGAAGCTGTGAAACCTGGGGCCAACGTCCTGCCTTTC. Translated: CASSEAVKPGANVLPF.

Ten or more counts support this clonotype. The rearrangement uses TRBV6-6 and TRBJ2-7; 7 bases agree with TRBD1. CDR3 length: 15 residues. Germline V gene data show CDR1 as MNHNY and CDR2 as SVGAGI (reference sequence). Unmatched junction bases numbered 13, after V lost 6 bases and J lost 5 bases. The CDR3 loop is CASRLNRQGNHEQYF. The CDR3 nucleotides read TGTGCCAGCAGACTAAACAGACAGGGCAATCACGAGCAGTACTTC.

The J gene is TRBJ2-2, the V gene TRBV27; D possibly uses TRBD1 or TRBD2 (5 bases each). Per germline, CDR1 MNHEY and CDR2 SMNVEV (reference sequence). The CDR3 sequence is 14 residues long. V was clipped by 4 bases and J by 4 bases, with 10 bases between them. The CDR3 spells CASSYGASTGELFF. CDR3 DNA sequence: TGTGCCAGCAGTTACGGGGCAAGCACCGGGGAGCTGTTTTTT.

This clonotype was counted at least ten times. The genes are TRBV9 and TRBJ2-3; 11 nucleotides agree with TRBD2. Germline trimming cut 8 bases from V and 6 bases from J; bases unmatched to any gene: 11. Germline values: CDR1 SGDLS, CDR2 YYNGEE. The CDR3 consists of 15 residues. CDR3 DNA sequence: TGTGCCAGGAATAATAGCGGGGGGGCGTGGGATACGCAGTATTTT. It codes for CARNNSGGAWDTQYF.

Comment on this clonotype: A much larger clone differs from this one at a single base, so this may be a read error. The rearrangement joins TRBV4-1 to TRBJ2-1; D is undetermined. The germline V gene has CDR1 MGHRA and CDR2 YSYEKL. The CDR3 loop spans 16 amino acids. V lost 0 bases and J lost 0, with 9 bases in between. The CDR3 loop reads CASSQDPQSSYNEQFF. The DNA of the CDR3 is TGCGCCAGCAGCCAAGATCCGCAGAGCTCCTACAATGAGCAGTTCTTC.

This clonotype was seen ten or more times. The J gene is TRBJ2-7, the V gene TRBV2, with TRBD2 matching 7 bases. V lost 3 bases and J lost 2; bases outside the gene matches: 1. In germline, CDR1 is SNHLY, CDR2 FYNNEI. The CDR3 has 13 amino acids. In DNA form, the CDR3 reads TGTGCCAGCAGTGAGGGAGGGCCCTACGAGCAGTACTTC. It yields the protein CASSEGGPYEQYF.

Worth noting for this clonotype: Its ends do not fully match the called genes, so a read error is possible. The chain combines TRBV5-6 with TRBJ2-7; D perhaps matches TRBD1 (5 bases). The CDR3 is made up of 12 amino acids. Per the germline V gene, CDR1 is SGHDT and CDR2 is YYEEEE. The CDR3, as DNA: TGTGCCAGCAGCCCGCGACAGTACGAGCCGTACTTC. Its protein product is CASSPRQYEPYF.

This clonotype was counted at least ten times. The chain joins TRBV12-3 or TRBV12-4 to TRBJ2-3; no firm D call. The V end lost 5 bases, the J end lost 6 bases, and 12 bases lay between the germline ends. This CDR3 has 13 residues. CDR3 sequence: CASSPTLGDTQYF. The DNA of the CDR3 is TGTGCCAGCAGTCCTACGCTAGGTGATACGCAGTATTTT.

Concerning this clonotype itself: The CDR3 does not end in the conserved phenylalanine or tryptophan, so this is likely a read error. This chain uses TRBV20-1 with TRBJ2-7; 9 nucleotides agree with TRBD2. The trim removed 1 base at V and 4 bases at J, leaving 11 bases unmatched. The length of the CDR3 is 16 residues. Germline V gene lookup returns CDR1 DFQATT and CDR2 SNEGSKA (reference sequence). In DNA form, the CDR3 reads TGCAGTGCTAGAGCGGCTAGCGGGGTATCGGTTTACGAGCAGTACATC. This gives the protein CSARAASGVSVYEQYI.